One sample yielded the 8 T cell receptor beta chains listed below, sequenced in a study of shared clonotypes between healthy human individuals. CD45RO-negative, CCR7-positively selected cells formed the naive CD8 fraction, excluding terminally differentiated effector memory CD45RA+ cells. The repertoire was sequenced with immunoSEQ multiplex PCR; TCRdb's copy has only in-frame clones and lacks some. The sample lists some 2.1 million clones, around 96% occurring once. Sequencing input: naive CD8+ T cells sorted from blood. The source of these receptors is a man aged 18 to 35 in good health.

The CDR3 protein is CAWSGRLAGYGSSYNEQFF. CDR3 nucleotides: TGTGCCTGGAGTGGACGACTAGCGGGATACGGGAGCTCCTACAATGAGCAGTTCTTC. The chain joins TRBV30 to TRBJ2-1; 11 nucleotides agree with TRBD2. Trimming took 1 base from V and 0 from J; bases not matched to a gene: 11. This CDR3 comprises 19 residues. Germline CDR1 and CDR2: GTSNPN and SVGIG (reference sequence).

About this clone: The identical CDR3 is also encoded by other nucleotide sequences in the sample. This rearrangement joins TRBV9 to TRBJ2-5, with D possibly being TRBD1 or TRBD2 (5 bases each). The V and J ends lost 2 bases and 2 bases respectively, with 10 bases between them. The CDR3 runs 14 residues. Looked up from germline, CDR1 is SGDLS and CDR2 is YYNGEE. The CDR3 sequence: CASSVFGGQETQYF. The CDR3 region has the DNA TGTGCCAGCAGCGTCTTTGGGGGACAAGAGACCCAGTACTTC.

J is TRBJ1-2 and V is TRBV6-6; 8 bases match TRBD1. With V trimmed by 0 bases and J by 4 bases, 4 bases remained unmatched. This CDR3 region has 15 residues. Germline assignment: CDR1 MNHNY and CDR2 SVGAGI (reference sequence). This CDR3 is CASSYSEDRAYGYTF. In DNA form, the CDR3 reads TGTGCCAGCAGTTACTCGGAGGACAGGGCCTATGGCTACACCTTC.

The J gene is TRBJ1-5, the V gene TRBV27, with D possibly TRBD1 on 5 matching bases. V was trimmed by 1 base and J by 4 bases, leaving 8 bases between them. Germline V gene lookup returns CDR1 MNHEY and CDR2 SMNVEV (reference sequence). There are 14 residues in the CDR3. CDR3 loop: CASSLFEGNQPQHF. The CDR3, as DNA: TGTGCCAGCAGTTTATTCGAGGGGAATCAGCCCCAGCATTTT.

This chain links TRBV27 with TRBJ2-7; the D gene is possibly TRBD1 (5 bases). This CDR3 has 13 amino acids. Germline values: CDR1 MNHEY, CDR2 SMNVEV (reference sequence). Trimming removed 8 bases at V and 2 bases at J, with 13 bases between. The CDR3, as DNA: TGTGCCAGCGGAAGGGGCCCGACCTACGAGCAGTACTTC. This translates into CASGRGPTYEQYF.

V usage is TRBV19 and J usage is TRBJ2-7; D gene unclear. Germline V gene sequence: CDR1 LNHDA, CDR2 SQIVND (reference sequence). The CDR3 loop spans 13 amino acids. Trimming took off 2 bases at V and 2 bases at J, with 7 bases between the two ends. CDR3 residues: CASSISIAYEQYF. CDR3 coding DNA: TGTGCCAGTAGTATATCAATCGCCTACGAGCAGTACTTC.

Turning to this clone: Other DNA sequences in the same sample also yield this CDR3. This chain links TRBV6-1 with TRBJ2-7; D is tentatively TRBD1 or TRBD2 (5 bases each). The CDR3 runs 13 residues. CDR1 and CDR2 from the germline V gene are MNHNS and SASEGT. Between the trimmed V and J ends, which lost 2 bases and 2 bases, there was a span of 7 bases. Here the CDR3 reads CASSERGPYEQYF. The CDR3 bases are TGTGCCAGCAGTGAACGGGGACCCTACGAGCAGTACTTC.

The V and J genes are TRBV7-9 and TRBJ2-7; D ambiguous. Trimming shortened V by 8 bases and J by 2 bases, and 4 bases separated the two germline ends. CDR3 length: 10 residues. Germline V gene data show CDR1 as SEHNR and CDR2 as FQNEAQ (reference sequence). The DNA of the CDR3 is TGTGCCAGCGCTGCCTACGAGCAGTACTTC. It translates to CASAAYEQYF.